This is a list of T cell receptor beta chains from one sample in a study of cytomegalovirus exposure and HLA in healthy donors. Profiled with immunoSEQ multiplex PCR; TCRdb holds only in-frame clones, not every one. This repertoire shows over 60,000 clones, 70% to 75% found once; its top ten account for 5% to 7%. The sequenced sample consisted of PBMCs. These receptors were obtained from a woman aged 25 to 39 in good health and CMV-seronegative. Each CDR3 is given with its conserved first and last residue. The D gene is left open where the match is weak. Size is omitted from some rows. Given values are once, few, many or a class for expanded clones.

TRBJ2-7 | NA | TRBD2 | TRBV28 | CASGLGLAYKGSYEQYF | TGTGCCAGCGGCCTGGGACTAGCGTATAAGGGCTCCTACGAGCAGTACTTC
TRBJ2-3 | NA | NA | TRBV19 | CASSMGGRTDTQYF | TGTGCCAGTAGTATGGGGGGACGCACAGATACGCAGTATTTT
TRBJ1-3 | few | NA | TRBV4-1 | CASSQAPFGSGNTIYF | TGCGCCAGCAGCCAGGCCCCCTTTGGCTCTGGAAACACCATATATTTT
TRBJ2-3 | NA | NA | TRBV6-5 | CASTRGGSDTQYF | TGTGCCAGCACTCGTGGGGGGTCAGATACGCAGTATTTT
TRBJ2-1 | NA | TRBD2 | TRBV5-5 | CASSFTSGSHEQFF | TGTGCCAGCAGCTTCACTAGCGGGAGCCATGAGCAGTTCTTC
TRBJ2-4 | NA | TRBD2 | TRBV7-9 | CASSPGTSGLGSKNIQYF | TGTGCCAGCAGCCCCGGGACTAGCGGTTTAGGCTCCAAAAACATTCAGTACTTC
TRBJ2-2 | once | TRBD2 | TRBV30 | CAWGLASTGELFF | TGTGCCTGGGGACTAGCGTCGACCGGGGAGCTGTTTTTT
TRBJ2-3 | NA | TRBD1 | TRBV7-2 | CASSPRDRLSQADTQYF | TGTGCCAGCAGCCCCCGGGACAGGTTGAGCCAAGCCGATACGCAGTATTTT
TRBJ2-1 | once | TRBD2 | TRBV7-9 | CASSLEGLVPFF | TGTGCCAGCAGCTTAGAAGGACTAGTGCCGTTCTTC
TRBJ1-1 | NA | NA | TRBV6-5 | CASSLRPGDTEAFF | TGTGCCAGCAGTCTCAGGCCCGGGGACACTGAAGCTTTCTTT
TRBJ1-4 | NA | TRBD1 | TRBV5-1 | CASSPGQGREKLFF | TGCGCCAGCAGCCCGGGACAGGGTCGGGAAAAACTGTTTTTT
TRBJ2-5 | NA | TRBD1 | TRBV4-1 | CASSATGVRETQYF | TGCGCCAGCAGCGCCACAGGGGTTCGGGAGACCCAGTACTTC
TRBJ2-1 | NA | NA | TRBV9 | CASSVARVGDYNEQFF | TGTGCCAGCAGCGTCGCTCGGGTAGGGGACTACAATGAGCAGTTCTTC
TRBJ1-4 | NA | NA | TRBV19 | CASSMAGVNEKLFF | TGTGCCAGTAGTATGGCAGGGGTTAATGAAAAACTGTTTTTT
TRBJ2-2 | NA | NA | TRBV6-5 | CASSPAGIGELFF | TGTGCCAGCAGCCCCGCAGGGATCGGGGAGCTGTTTTTT
TRBJ2-2 | once | TRBD2 | TRBV18 | CASSTRDYSTGELFF | TGTGCCAGCTCTACCCGGGACTACTCCACCGGGGAGCTGTTTTTT
TRBJ2-5 | few | NA | TRBV7-9 | CASSSPRRGETQYF | TGTGCCAGCAGCTCCCCAAGGCGGGGAGAGACCCAGTACTTC
TRBJ2-3 | NA | TRBD2 | TRBV6-1 | CASLASGSTDTQYF | TGTGCCAGCTTGGCTAGCGGGAGCACAGATACGCAGTATTTT
TRBJ2-5 | NA | NA | TRBV15 | CATSAAAHQETQYF | TGTGCCACCAGCGCAGCGGCACACCAAGAGACCCAGTACTTC
TRBJ2-1 | NA | TRBD2 | TRBV5-4 | CASSLDLAGGRNEQFF | TGTGCCAGCAGCTTGGACCTAGCGGGAGGGCGAAATGAGCAGTTCTTC
TRBJ2-7 | NA | TRBD2 | TRBV27 | CASRQNMRGRLEQYF | TGTGCCAGCAGACAAAACATGCGCGGGAGACTTGAGCAGTACTTC
TRBJ2-1 | NA | TRBD2 | TRBV9 | CASSVSGRATYNEQFF | TGTGCCAGCAGCGTAAGCGGGAGGGCTACCTACAATGAGCAGTTCTTC
TRBJ1-2 | NA | NA | TRBV6-5 | CASSPTANYGYTF | TGTGCCAGCAGTCCCACGGCTAACTATGGCTACACCTTC
TRBJ2-1 | NA | TRBD2 | TRBV18 | CASSPPGTSGAYNEQFF | TGTGCCAGCTCACCCCCCGGGACTAGCGGGGCCTACAATGAGCAGTTCTTC
TRBJ2-3 | NA | NA | TRBV5-8 | CASSSGLNPSTDTQYF | TGTGCCAGCAGCTCCGGACTAAATCCTAGCACAGATACGCAGTATTTT
TRBJ2-3 | NA | TRBD2 | TRBV7-9 | CASSRWGGDPTDTQYF | TGTGCCAGCAGCCGATGGGGGGGGGACCCCACAGATACGCAGTATTTT
TRBJ2-2 | NA | TRBD2 | TRBV19 | CASSIASGRAPTNTGELFF | TGTGCCAGTAGTATAGCTAGCGGGAGGGCCCCTACGAACACCGGGGAGCTGTTTTTT
TRBJ2-7 | NA | TRBD2 | TRBV19 | CASSIAGTMESEQYF | TGTGCCAGTAGTATAGCCGGGACTATGGAATCCGAGCAGTACTTC
TRBJ2-3 | once | TRBD2 | TRBV10-2 | CASSGAGGTTDTQYF | TGCGCCAGCAGTGGGGCGGGAGGGACCACAGATACGCAGTATTTT
TRBJ2-2 | NA | NA | TRBV7-7 | CASSIHRATGELFF | TGTGCTAGCAGCATACACAGGGCCACCGGGGAGCTGTTTTTT
TRBJ2-4 | NA | NA | TRBV9 | CASSGKGGSKNIQYF | TGTGCCAGCAGCGGAAAAGGGGGAAGCAAAAACATTCAGTACTTC
TRBJ2-3 | few | NA | TRBV21-1 | CASSTRRTPSGTTDTQYF | TGTGCCAGCAGCACCCGACGGACACCGTCAGGTACCACAGATACGCAGTATTTT